A selection of T cell receptor beta chains follows, all from one sample in a study of graft-versus-host responses after intestinal transplantation. Only in-frame clones appear in the TCRdb table, and some are missing; sequencing was by immunoSEQ multiplex PCR. Of around 23,000 clones listed, over 75% were seen once; the top ten hold less than 1%. Here the sequenced sample was PBMCs, taken around 440 days after intestinal transplant. The receptors shown here come from a human patient who received an intestinal transplant, so some T cells may come from the graft donor. CDR3s leave out the opening cysteine and the closing phenylalanine or tryptophan. Fields, in order: CDR3 protein, V gene.

ASKIKRGEERETQY	TRBV28
ASSLGGPPYEQY	TRBV7-3
ASSVGGGAYNEQF	TRBV9
ASSLLAGVRTDTQY	TRBV28
ASSPGAGNTEAF	TRBV28
ASSSRSDYEQY	TRBV4-1
ASSGEGGNTEAF	TRBV28
ASSVQGKANTEAF	TRBV9
ASSFRGTGGETQY	TRBV28
ASSERGGGRTNTGELF	TRBV2
ASSEGRAINEQF	TRBV5-1
ATSRDLGTQY	TRBV15
ASSMRLVSSYNEQF	TRBV9
ASTGGGEQY	TRBV10-3
ASSVRAQGDYEQY	TRBV9
AWTSLARRASEQF	TRBV30
ASSSLPGQVYSGANVLT	TRBV18